The 15 T cell receptor beta chains reported below all come from one sample, sequenced in a study of T cell responses to AZD1222 COVID-19 vaccine. The assay was immunoSEQ multiplex PCR, and TCRdb's table has in-frame clones only and misses some. Of roughly 91,000 clones listed, roughly nine tenths are singletons. The material sequenced was peripheral blood, taken on day 0 of AZD1222 vaccination. The receptors shown here come from an adult in good health.

V and J are TRBV25-1 and TRBJ2-1; D is unclear. Deletions cut 3 bases from V and 10 bases from J, with 10 bases between. CDR1 MGHDK and CDR2 SYGVNS come from the germline V gene. The CDR3 extends over 12 amino acids. CDR3 DNA: TGTGCCAGCAGTGAGGGCAGAATGGAGCAGTTCTTC. Encoded protein: CASSEGRMEQFF.

The chain recombines TRBV24-1 with TRBJ2-1; 12 bases match TRBD2. The CDR3 has 15 residues. The V gene's germline CDR1 is KGHDR and CDR2 SFDVKD. The V and J ends lost 3 bases and 5 bases, in that order; junction bases with no gene match: 1. The CDR3 coding sequence is TGTGCCACCAGTGATCGGACTAGCGGGAACAATGAGCAGTTCTTC. Encoded protein: CATSDRTSGNNEQFF.

The chain combines TRBV6-5 with TRBJ2-5; 11 bases map to TRBD1. The CDR3 spans 14 residues. J lost 3 bases, V lost 7 bases, and 4 bases had no gene match. CDR1 is MNHEY and CDR2 is SVGAGI in the germline V gene. The CDR3 loop reads CASNRGQGEETQYF. In nucleotides, the CDR3 is TGTGCCAGCAACCGGGGACAGGGGGAAGAGACCCAGTACTTC.

The rearrangement uses TRBV4-1 and TRBJ2-1; TRBD1 matches at 9 bases. Germline CDR1 MGHRA, CDR2 YSYEKL. The trim removed 0 bases at V and 7 bases at J, leaving 4 bases unmatched. The CDR3 consists of 15 residues. This CDR3 reads CASSQEGQGGNEQFF. CDR3 in DNA: TGCGCCAGCAGCCAAGAGGGACAGGGTGGGAATGAGCAGTTCTTC.

The gene calls are TRBV7-9 and TRBJ1-1; 8 bases fit TRBD1. This CDR3 contains 15 residues. J lost 7 bases, V lost 4 bases, and 11 bases had no gene match. CDR1 is SEHNR, CDR2 FQNEAQ, per germline (reference sequence). Here the CDR3 reads CASSSNRGTGDEAFF. DNA of the CDR3: TGTGCCAGCAGCTCCAACCGTGGGACAGGCGATGAAGCTTTCTTT. Supplemented by reference TRBV7-9 and TRBJ1-1, the full variable domain reads DTGVSQNPRHKITKRGQNVTFRCDPISEHNRLYWYRQTLGQGPEFLTYFQNEAQLEKSRLLSDRFSAERPKGSFSTLEIQRTEQGDSAMYLCASSSNRGTGDEAFFGQGTRLTVV.

The chain uses TRBV18 and TRBJ1-1, with no clear D. The CDR3 sequence is 13 residues long. The V gene lost 4 bases and the J gene lost 1 base, with 7 bases spanning the gap. Germline-derived CDR1 and CDR2 are KGHSH and LQKENI. The CDR3 here is CASSLLENTEAFF. Written as DNA, the CDR3 is TGTGCCAGCTCACTTTTAGAGAACACTGAAGCTTTCTTT. The full variable domain, in which reference TRBV18 and TRBJ1-1 provide the parts outside the CDR3, is NAGVMQNPRHLVRRRGQEARLRCSPMKGHSHVYWYRQLPEEGLKFMVYLQKENIIDESGMPKERFSAEFPKEGPSILRIQQVVRGDSAAYFCASSLLENTEAFFGQGTRLTVV.

V usage is TRBV3-1 (or the pseudogene TRBV3-2) and J usage is TRBJ1-3, with unresolved D. Germline V gene sequence: CDR1 LGHDT, CDR2 YNNKEL (reference sequence). V was shortened by 6 bases and J by 4 bases, with 4 bases between the two germline ends. The CDR3 length is 11 residues. CDR3 coding DNA: TGTGCCAGCAGGGGCGGAAACACCATATATTTT. Its protein is CASRGGNTIYF.

This chain uses TRBV15 with TRBJ1-2; no firm D call. The CDR3 is made up of 15 amino acids. Germline V gene data show CDR1 as LNHNV and CDR2 as YYDKDF (reference sequence). V lost 0 bases and J lost 7, with 15 bases in between. The CDR3 reads CATSRDLVGSSGYTF. Written as DNA, the CDR3 is TGTGCCACCAGCAGAGACTTAGTAGGGTCCAGTGGCTACACCTTC.

The chain employs TRBV27 and TRBJ1-3; 7 positions match TRBD1. V gave up 5 bases and J gave up 1 base; unmatched junction bases: 5. Germline V CDR1 and CDR2: MNHEY, SMNVEV (reference sequence). The CDR3 totals 15 residues. The CDR3 sequence: CASSPETGSGNTIYF. CDR3 coding DNA: TGTGCCAGCAGTCCAGAGACAGGGTCTGGAAACACCATATATTTT.

The V gene is TRBV10-2, the J gene TRBJ2-1; D not certain. V lost 5 bases and J lost 5, with 7 bases in between. The germline gives CDR1 WSHSY, CDR2 SAAADI. This CDR3 has 12 amino acids. DNA for the CDR3: TGCGCCAGCAGTATCACAGACAATGAGCAGTTCTTC. This sequence encodes CASSITDNEQFF.

The chain uses TRBV5-1 and TRBJ1-2; D is undetermined. This CDR3 is 13 amino acids long. The germline V gene encodes CDR1 SGHRS and CDR2 YFSETQ. Trimming pared 2 bases from V and 6 bases from J, leaving 11 bases between. The CDR3 DNA reads TGCGCCAGCAGCTTACACGGGCAAAATGGCTACACCTTC. Protein: CASSLHGQNGYTF.

The rearrangement uses TRBV7-2 and TRBJ2-7; 10 nucleotides match TRBD1. Germline values: CDR1 SGHTA, CDR2 FQGNSA. The J segment lost 6 bases and the V segment lost 1 base, leaving 3 bases of the junction unmatched. The CDR3 consists of 14 residues. The CDR3, as DNA: TGTGCCAGCAGCTTAGGAGGGACAGGGGTCGAGCAGTACTTC. It specifies CASSLGGTGVEQYF.

This rearrangement joins TRBV5-1 to TRBJ1-1, with TRBD1 identical over 10 bases. The germline gives CDR1 SGHRS, CDR2 YFSETQ. This CDR3 has 15 amino acids. V shed 9 bases and J 1 base; nucleotides not matched to a gene: 9. CDR3 sequence: CATRQGATQNTEAFF. CDR3 DNA: TGCGCCACGAGACAGGGGGCCACACAGAACACTGAAGCTTTCTTT.

The chain recombines TRBV15 with TRBJ1-1; weak D call: TRBD1 (5 bases). The CDR3 runs 18 residues. The V end lost 1 base, the J end lost 0 bases, and 18 bases lay between the germline ends. Germline V gives CDR1 LNHNV, CDR2 YYDKDF (reference sequence). The CDR3 is CATSRAQIGGRVNTEAFF. The DNA for the CDR3 is TGTGCCACCAGCAGAGCTCAGATAGGTGGCAGGGTGAACACTGAAGCTTTCTTT.

The chain joins TRBV2 to TRBJ1-3, with D possibly matching TRBD1 (6 bases). V gave up 4 bases and J gave up 2 bases, with 15 bases separating them. The V gene's germline CDR1 is SNHLY and CDR2 FYNNEI. CDR3 length equals 16 residues. In DNA form, the CDR3 reads TGTGCCAGCAGTGGTCGGGGGGGGCGCACTGGAAACACCATATATTTT. Translated: CASSGRGGRTGNTIYF.